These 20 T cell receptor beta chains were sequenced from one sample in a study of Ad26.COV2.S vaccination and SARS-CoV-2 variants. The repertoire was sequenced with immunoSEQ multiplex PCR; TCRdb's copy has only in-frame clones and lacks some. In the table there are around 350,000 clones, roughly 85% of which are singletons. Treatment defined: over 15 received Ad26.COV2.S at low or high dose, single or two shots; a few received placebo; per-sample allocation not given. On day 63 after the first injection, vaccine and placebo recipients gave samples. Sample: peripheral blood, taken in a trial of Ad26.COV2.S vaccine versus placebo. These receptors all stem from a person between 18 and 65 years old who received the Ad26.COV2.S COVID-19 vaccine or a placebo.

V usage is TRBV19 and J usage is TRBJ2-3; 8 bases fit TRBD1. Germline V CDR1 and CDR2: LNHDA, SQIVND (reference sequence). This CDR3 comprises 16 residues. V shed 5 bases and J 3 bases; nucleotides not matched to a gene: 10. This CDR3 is CASSPGQGLGTDTQYF. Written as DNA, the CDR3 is TGTGCCAGTAGTCCTGGACAGGGCCTGGGGACAGATACGCAGTATTTT.

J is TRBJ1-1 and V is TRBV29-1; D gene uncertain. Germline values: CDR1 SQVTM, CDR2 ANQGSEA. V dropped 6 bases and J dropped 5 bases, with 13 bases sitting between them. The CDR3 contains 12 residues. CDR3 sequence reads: CSVVGSGTEAFF. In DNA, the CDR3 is TGCAGCGTCGTAGGGTCTGGAACTGAAGCTTTCTTT.

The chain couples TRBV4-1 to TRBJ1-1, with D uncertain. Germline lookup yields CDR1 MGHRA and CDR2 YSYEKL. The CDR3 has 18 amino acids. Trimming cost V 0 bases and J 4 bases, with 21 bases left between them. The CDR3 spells CASSQDGFFPTIGTEAFF. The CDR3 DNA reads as TGCGCCAGCAGCCAAGATGGGTTCTTCCCGACGATCGGCACTGAAGCTTTCTTT.

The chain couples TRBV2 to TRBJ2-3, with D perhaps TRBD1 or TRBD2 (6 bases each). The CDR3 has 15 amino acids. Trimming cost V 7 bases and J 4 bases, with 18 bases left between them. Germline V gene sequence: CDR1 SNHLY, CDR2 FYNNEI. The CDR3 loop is CASKPGGGHADTQYF. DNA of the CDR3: TGTGCCAGCAAGCCGGGTGGGGGGCACGCAGATACGCAGTATTTT.

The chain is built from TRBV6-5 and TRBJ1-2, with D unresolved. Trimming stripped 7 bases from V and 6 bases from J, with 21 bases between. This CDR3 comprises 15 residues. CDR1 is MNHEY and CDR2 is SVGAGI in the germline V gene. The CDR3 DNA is TGTGCCAGCACCCAAGCTTCTCGGACGGCAAATGGCTACACCTTC. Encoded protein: CASTQASRTANGYTF.

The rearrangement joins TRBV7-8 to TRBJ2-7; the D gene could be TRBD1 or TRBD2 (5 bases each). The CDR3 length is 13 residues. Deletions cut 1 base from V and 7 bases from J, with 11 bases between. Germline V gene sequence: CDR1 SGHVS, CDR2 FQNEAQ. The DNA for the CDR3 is TGTGCCAGCAGCTTAGAGAGGGGAGTAGAGCAGTACTTC. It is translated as CASSLERGVEQYF.

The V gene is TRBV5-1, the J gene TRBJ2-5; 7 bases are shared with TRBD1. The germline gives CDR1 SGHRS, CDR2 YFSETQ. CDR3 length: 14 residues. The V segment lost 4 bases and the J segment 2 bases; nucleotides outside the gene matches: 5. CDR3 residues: CASSEGTEQETQYF. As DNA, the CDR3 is TGCGCCAGCAGCGAGGGGACAGAACAAGAGACCCAGTACTTC.

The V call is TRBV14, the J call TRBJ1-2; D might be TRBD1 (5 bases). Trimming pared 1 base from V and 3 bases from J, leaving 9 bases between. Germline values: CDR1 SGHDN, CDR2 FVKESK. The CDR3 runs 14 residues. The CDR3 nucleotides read TGTGCCAGCAGCCAAGGAAGACAGTACTATGGCTACACCTTC. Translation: CASSQGRQYYGYTF.

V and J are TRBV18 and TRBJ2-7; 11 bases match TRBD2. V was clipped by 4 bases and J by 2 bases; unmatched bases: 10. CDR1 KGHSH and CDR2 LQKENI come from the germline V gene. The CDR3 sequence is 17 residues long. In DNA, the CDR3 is TGTGCCAGCTCACACTTGCCGGGACTAGCGGCCCCCTACGAGCAGTACTTC. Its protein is CASSHLPGLAAPYEQYF.

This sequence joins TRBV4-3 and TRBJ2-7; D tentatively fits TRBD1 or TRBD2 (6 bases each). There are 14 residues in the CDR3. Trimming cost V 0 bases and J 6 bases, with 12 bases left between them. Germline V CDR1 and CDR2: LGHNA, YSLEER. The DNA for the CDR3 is TGCGCCAGCAGCCAAGATGGTGGGGGGCTCGAGCAGTACTTC. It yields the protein CASSQDGGGLEQYF.

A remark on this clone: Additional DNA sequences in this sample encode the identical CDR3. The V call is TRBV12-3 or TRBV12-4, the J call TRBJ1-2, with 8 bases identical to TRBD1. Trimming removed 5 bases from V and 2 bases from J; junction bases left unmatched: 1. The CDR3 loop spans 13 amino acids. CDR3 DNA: TGTGCCAGCAGTCGACAGGGGAACTATGGCTACACCTTC. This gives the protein CASSRQGNYGYTF.

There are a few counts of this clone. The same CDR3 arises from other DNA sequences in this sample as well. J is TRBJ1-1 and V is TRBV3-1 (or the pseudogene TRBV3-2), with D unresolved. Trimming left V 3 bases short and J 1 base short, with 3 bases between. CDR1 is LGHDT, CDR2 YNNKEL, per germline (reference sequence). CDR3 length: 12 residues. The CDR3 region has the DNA TGTGCCAGCAGCCAGGGGAACACTGAAGCTTTCTTT. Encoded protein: CASSQGNTEAFF.

In nucleotides, the CDR3 is TGTGCCACCAGTGACGCCGGGTGGAATGAGCAGTTCTTC. Its translation is CATSDAGWNEQFF. J is TRBJ2-1 and V is TRBV24-1; D is unclear. Germline CDR1 reads KGHDR; CDR2 reads SFDVKD. The CDR3 extends over 13 amino acids. Trimming removed 4 bases from V and 7 bases from J, with 10 bases in between.

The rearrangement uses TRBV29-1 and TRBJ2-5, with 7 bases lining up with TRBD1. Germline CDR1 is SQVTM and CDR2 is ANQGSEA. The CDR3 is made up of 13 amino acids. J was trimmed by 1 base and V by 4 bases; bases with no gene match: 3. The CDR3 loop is CSVAYRGQETQYF. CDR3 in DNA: TGCAGCGTTGCCTACAGGGGCCAAGAGACCCAGTACTTC. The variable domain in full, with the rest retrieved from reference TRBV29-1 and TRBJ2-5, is SAVISQKPSRDICQRGTSLTIQCQVDSQVTMMFWYRQQPGQSLTLIATANQGSEATYESGFVIDKFPISRPNLTFSTLTVSNMSPEDSSIYLCSVAYRGQETQYFGPGTRLLVL.

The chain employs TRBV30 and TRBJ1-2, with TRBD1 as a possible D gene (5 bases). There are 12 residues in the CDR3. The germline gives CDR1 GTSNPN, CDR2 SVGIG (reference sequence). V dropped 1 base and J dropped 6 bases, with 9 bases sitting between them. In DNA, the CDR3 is TGTGCCTGGAGTGGAGGGGCCAATGGCTACACCTTC. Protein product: CAWSGGANGYTF. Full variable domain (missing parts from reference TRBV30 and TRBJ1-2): SQTIHQWPATLVQPVGSPLSLECTVEGTSNPNLYWYRQAAGRGLQLLFYSVGIGQISSEVPQNLSASRPQDRQFILSSKKLLLSDSGFYLCAWSGGANGYTFGSGTRLTVV.

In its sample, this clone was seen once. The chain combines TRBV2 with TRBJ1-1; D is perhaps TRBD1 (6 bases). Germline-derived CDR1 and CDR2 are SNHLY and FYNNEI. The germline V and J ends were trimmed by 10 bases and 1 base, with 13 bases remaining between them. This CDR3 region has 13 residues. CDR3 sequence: CANSGQSNTEAFF. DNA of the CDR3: TGTGCCAATTCGGGACAATCGAACACTGAAGCTTTCTTT.

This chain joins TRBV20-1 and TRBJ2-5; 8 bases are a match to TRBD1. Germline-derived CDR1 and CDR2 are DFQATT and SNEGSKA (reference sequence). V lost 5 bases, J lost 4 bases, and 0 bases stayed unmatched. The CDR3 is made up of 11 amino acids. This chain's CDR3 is CSAGQGETQYF. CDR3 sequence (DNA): TGCAGTGCTGGACAGGGAGAGACCCAGTACTTC.

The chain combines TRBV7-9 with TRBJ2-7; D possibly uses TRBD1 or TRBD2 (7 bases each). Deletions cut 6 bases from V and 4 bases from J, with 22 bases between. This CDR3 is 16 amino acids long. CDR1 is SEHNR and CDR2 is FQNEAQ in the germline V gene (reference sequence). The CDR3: CASRQHPGQGGYEQYF. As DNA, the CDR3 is TGTGCCAGCAGGCAGCACCCGGGGCAGGGGGGGTACGAGCAGTACTTC. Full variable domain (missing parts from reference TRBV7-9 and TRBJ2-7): DTGVSQNPRHKITKRGQNVTFRCDPISEHNRLYWYRQTLGQGPEFLTYFQNEAQLEKSRLLSDRFSAERPKGSFSTLEIQRTEQGDSAMYLCASRQHPGQGGYEQYFGPGTRLTVT.

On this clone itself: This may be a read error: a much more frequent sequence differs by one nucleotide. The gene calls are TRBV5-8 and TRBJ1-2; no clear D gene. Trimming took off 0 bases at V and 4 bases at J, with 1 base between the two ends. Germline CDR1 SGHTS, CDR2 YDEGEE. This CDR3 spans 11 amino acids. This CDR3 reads CASSLGYGYTF. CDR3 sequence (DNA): TGTGCCAGCAGCTTGGGCTATGGCTACACCTTC.

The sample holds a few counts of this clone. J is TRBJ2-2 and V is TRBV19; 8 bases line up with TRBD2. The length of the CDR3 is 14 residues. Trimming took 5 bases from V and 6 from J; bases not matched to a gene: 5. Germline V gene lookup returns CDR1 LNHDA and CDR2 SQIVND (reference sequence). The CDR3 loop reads CASSSGGYSGELFF. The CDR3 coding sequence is TGTGCCAGTAGTTCGGGGGGGTACTCCGGGGAGCTGTTTTTT.